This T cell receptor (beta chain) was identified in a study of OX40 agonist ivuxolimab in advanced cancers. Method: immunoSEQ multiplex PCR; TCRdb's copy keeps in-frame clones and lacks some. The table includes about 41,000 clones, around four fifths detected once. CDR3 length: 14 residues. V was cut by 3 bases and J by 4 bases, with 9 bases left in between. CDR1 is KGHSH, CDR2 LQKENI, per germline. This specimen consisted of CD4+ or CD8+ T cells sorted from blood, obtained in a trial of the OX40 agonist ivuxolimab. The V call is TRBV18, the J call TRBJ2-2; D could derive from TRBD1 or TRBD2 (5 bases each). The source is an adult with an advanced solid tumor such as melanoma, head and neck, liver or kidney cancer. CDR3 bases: TGTGCCAGCTCACCTACTGGGACCACCGGGGAGCTGTTTTTT. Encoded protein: CASSPTGTTGELFF.